This T cell receptor (beta chain) was observed in a study of T cell responses to AZD1222 COVID-19 vaccine. CDR3 length equals 15 residues. The V gene's germline CDR1 is SGHAT and CDR2 FQDESV (reference sequence). The V and J ends lost 5 bases and 0 bases, in that order; junction bases with no gene match: 3. Only in-frame clones appear in the TCRdb table, and some are missing; sequencing was by immunoSEQ multiplex PCR. The table shows tens of thousands of clones, with about 90% occurring only once. This clone was found once. The sequence was collected from an adult who received the AZD1222 COVID-19 vaccine. The specimen comprised peripheral blood, sampled 28 days after the second AZD1222 dose. The chain is built from TRBV11-1 and TRBJ2-3, with 9 bases that match TRBD1. The CDR3 here is CASSLQGASTDTQYF. Here the CDR3 DNA reads TGTGCCAGCAGCCTACAGGGGGCGAGCACAGATACGCAGTATTTT.